A selection of T cell receptor beta chains follows, all from one sample in a study of blood T cell repertoires in COVID-19. Here immunoSEQ multiplex PCR was the method, and the copy in TCRdb shows in-frame clones only, minus some. The data hold around 450,000 clones, with roughly 89% observed a single time. Specimen: peripheral blood. The receptors stem from a young woman with acute or convalescent COVID-19. Each CDR3 is given with its conserved first and last residue. The order of the fields is V gene, clone size, D gene, J gene, CDR3 DNA, CDR3 protein. The D gene is left open where the match is weak. Clone size is stated in some rows and not others, as once, few, many or a class when expanded.

>TRBV18|NA|NA|TRBJ1-1
TGTGCCAGCTCACCCCTAAGTAGCACTGAAGCTTTCTTT
CASSPLSSTEAFF
>TRBV6-1|NA|TRBD1|TRBJ1-4
TGTGCCAGCAGGGCCCAGGGGGGTACTAATGAAAAACTGTTTTTT
CASRAQGGTNEKLFF
>TRBV5-6|NA|TRBD1|TRBJ1-4
TGTGCCAGCAGCTCCGACAGGGGGTTAAATGAAAAACTGTTTTTT
CASSSDRGLNEKLFF
>TRBV18|NA|TRBD2|TRBJ2-1
TGTGCCAGCTCACCCGGGACTAGCGTTTATGAGCAGTTCTTC
CASSPGTSVYEQFF
>TRBV24-1|few|TRBD1|TRBJ2-5
TGTGCCACCGGGACAGACTTGGAGACCCAGTACTTC
CATGTDLETQYF
>TRBV20-1|NA|NA|TRBJ1-5
TGCAGTGCTAGTTCTGTGGCTTTCAATCAGCCCCAGCATTTT
CSASSVAFNQPQHF
>TRBV13|few|TRBD1|TRBJ1-6
TGTGCCAGCAGCTCCCCCTTAGAAGGGGGCATATCACCCCTCCACTTT
CASSSPLEGGISPLHF
>TRBV5-4|NA|TRBD1|TRBJ1-4
TGTGCCAGCAGCTTGGCAGGGGGGAATGAAAAACTGTTTTTT
CASSLAGGNEKLFF
>TRBV2|NA|NA|TRBJ2-7
TGTGCCAGCAGACTCGACAGTTGGGCCTACGAGCAGTACTTC
CASRLDSWAYEQYF
>TRBV6-5|NA|NA|TRBJ1-2
TGTGCCAGAATTCGATTAGGGGGACCGAGTGGCTACACCTTC
CARIRLGGPSGYTF
>TRBV5-4|NA|TRBD1|TRBJ2-2
TGTGCCAGCAGCCGGACAGGGGGTGTTCCCGGGGAGCTGTTTTTT
CASSRTGGVPGELFF
>TRBV28|NA|NA|TRBJ2-1
TGTGCAGTGCCTGCGGGGGCCAGTCCGGATGAGCAGTTCTTC
CAVPAGASPDEQFF
>TRBV30|NA|NA|TRBJ1-4
TGTGCCTGGAGCAAGAGGGGGGGCTTGGGTGAAAAACTGTTTTTT
CAWSKRGGLGEKLFF
>TRBV6-6|NA|TRBD2|TRBJ2-7
TGTGCCAGCAGTGGGGGGGCCTACGAGCAGTACTTC
CASSGGAYEQYF
>TRBV30|NA|NA|TRBJ1-5
TGTGCCTGGAGTGCACGGGGCAATCAGCCCCAGCATTTT
CAWSARGNQPQHF
>TRBV2|NA|TRBD2|TRBJ2-5
TGTGCCAGCAGTGAACCGCCGAGGGACTATAAAGAGACCCAGTACTTC
CASSEPPRDYKETQYF
>TRBV10-3|NA|TRBD2|TRBJ2-4
TGTGCCATCAGTGAGACCCACGGGACTAGCGGAAACATTCAGTACTTC
CAISETHGTSGNIQYF
>TRBV23-1|few|NA|TRBJ1-6
TGCGCCAGCAGTCAATCGGGCAGGGCCTATAATTCACCCCTCCACTTT
CASSQSGRAYNSPLHF
>TRBV7-8|NA|TRBD2|TRBJ2-7
TGTGCCAGCAGCTTAGTTGCCGGGGGGGCGCTAACGGAAGAGCAGTACTTC
CASSLVAGGALTEEQYF
>TRBV5-1|NA|NA|TRBJ2-5
TGCGCCAGCAGCTCCGGGGGCCAAGAGACCCAGTACTTC
CASSSGGQETQYF
>TRBV7-6|NA|NA|TRBJ2-1
TGTGCCAGCAGCTTAGTGGCGGGGTCCTACAATGAGCAGTTCTTC
CASSLVAGSYNEQFF
>TRBV5-1|NA|NA|TRBJ2-5
TGCGCCAGCAGCTCAGGGGTGGAGACCCAGTACTTC
CASSSGVETQYF
>TRBV15|NA|TRBD2|TRBJ2-1
TGTGCCACCAGCAGAGATTTTCCCTCGACTAGCGGGGTTTACAATGAGCAGTTCTTC
CATSRDFPSTSGVYNEQFF
>TRBV6-2/TRBV6-3|NA|TRBD2|TRBJ2-7
TGTGCCAGCAGCCAGGGACTAGCGGTACCCTACGAGCAGTACTTC
CASSQGLAVPYEQYF
>TRBV18|NA|NA|TRBJ2-6
TGTGCCAGCTCACCAATTGGAGGGTCTGGGGCCAACGTCCTGACTTTC
CASSPIGGSGANVLTF
>TRBV5-1|NA|TRBD1|TRBJ2-7
TGCGCCAGCAGCCAGGGACAGGACTACGAGCAGTACTTC
CASSQGQDYEQYF
>TRBV21-1|NA|NA|TRBJ2-2
TGTGCCAGCAGCAAAGTCGGGAGACACACCGGGGAGCTGTTTTTT
CASSKVGRHTGELFF
>TRBV3-1/TRBV3-2|NA|TRBD2|TRBJ2-1
TGTGCCAGCAGCCAATTAGGGACTAGCGATGAGCAGTTCTTC
CASSQLGTSDEQFF
>TRBV7-8|NA|NA|TRBJ2-3
TGTGCCAGCACCGAGCGGTATAGGCGGCCAGATACGCAGTATTTT
CASTERYRRPDTQYF
>TRBV6-5|NA|TRBD1|TRBJ2-7
TGTGCCATTCGAGGACAGGCGAACTACGAGCAGTACTTC
CAIRGQANYEQYF
>TRBV19|NA|NA|TRBJ2-3
TGTGCCAGTAGTAGGGTTCTCGGGGAAGTCACAGATACGCAGTATTTT
CASSRVLGEVTDTQYF
>TRBV5-1|NA|NA|TRBJ2-4
TGCGCCAGCAGCGATGGACAGAAAAACATTCAGTACTTC
CASSDGQKNIQYF
>TRBV5-1|NA|TRBD2|TRBJ2-5
TGCGCCAGCAGCCTGGGACTAGCGGGGGGCAGCCAAGAGACCCAGTACTTC
CASSLGLAGGSQETQYF
>TRBV6-5|NA|TRBD1|TRBJ2-2
TGTGCCAGCAGTTCTCGGACAGGGGCCGGGGAGCTGTTTTTT
CASSSRTGAGELFF
>TRBV27|NA|TRBD1|TRBJ2-1
TGTGCCAGCTCAAGAGCGGACAGGGGGCGGAATGAGCAGTTCTTC
CASSRADRGRNEQFF
>TRBV5-6|NA|TRBD1|TRBJ1-1
TGTGCCAGCAGCTCCCTAGGATCAACAGGGGGCACTGAAGCTTTCTTT
CASSSLGSTGGTEAFF
>TRBV28|few|TRBD1|TRBJ1-2
TGTGCCAGCAGTTTACAGGGGGCCCGTGGCTACACCTTC
CASSLQGARGYTF
>TRBV27|NA|NA|TRBJ1-1
TGTGCCAGCAGTTTCGGAGGAGGGGCTGAAGCTTTCTTT
CASSFGGGAEAFF
>TRBV10-1|NA|TRBD2|TRBJ2-3
TGCGCCAGCAGTGAATGGTCTAGCGGGGGCTCAGATACGCAGTATTTT
CASSEWSSGGSDTQYF
>TRBV7-8|NA|TRBD1|TRBJ1-6
TGTGCCAGCAGCTTAGACAGGGGGCGAAATTCACCCCTCCACTTT
CASSLDRGRNSPLHF
>TRBV5-6|NA|TRBD1|TRBJ2-7
TGTGCCAGCAGCACTCCGACAGGGGGCAGATACGAGCAGTACTTC
CASSTPTGGRYEQYF
>TRBV5-1|once|TRBD1|TRBJ2-4
TGCGCCAGCAGCTCGGAGGACAGGGACATTCAGTACTTC
CASSSEDRDIQYF
>TRBV5-4|NA|TRBD1|TRBJ1-3
TGTGCCAGCAGCTATGAGGGGGCGAGGGGAAACACCATATATTTT
CASSYEGARGNTIYF
>TRBV5-1|NA|NA|TRBJ1-1
TGCGCCAGCACCGGGGGAACTGAAGCTTTCTTT
CASTGGTEAFF
>TRBV29-1|NA|TRBD1|TRBJ2-1
TGCAGCGTTGGGGGGACAGGATACAATGAGCAGTTCTTC
CSVGGTGYNEQFF
>TRBV5-4|NA|NA|TRBJ1-3
TGTGCCAGCAGCTTACAGGGTGGAAACACCATATATTTT
CASSLQGGNTIYF